This TCR beta chain was found in a study of radiotherapy plus CTLA-4 blockade in lung cancer. General study findings and limits: With interferon-beta, early dynamics of blood T cell clones were reported to best predict response. Blood saw expansion of tumor-derived TCR clones after radiotherapy plus ipilimumab.

The assay was immunoSEQ multiplex PCR, and TCRdb's table has in-frame clones only and misses some. The table has about 44,000 clones, 70% to 80% seen once. Germline V gene sequence: CDR1 SGHTS, CDR2 YDEGEE. This CDR3 has 14 amino acids. Trimming removed 6 bases from V and 3 bases from J; junction bases left unmatched: 6. This clone ranks as medium-sized. What it binds is not known. The sequencing here drew on peripheral blood, taken from a patient treated with radiotherapy plus ipilimumab. The genes are TRBV5-8 and TRBJ1-5; 7 bases match TRBD1. This TCR derives from a human donor with non-small cell lung cancer whose response to radiotherapy plus ipilimumab could not be evaluated. This CDR3 is CASNLDRDNQPQHF. The CDR3 DNA follows: TGTGCCAGCAACTTAGACAGGGACAATCAGCCCCAGCATTTT.